What follows are 25 T cell receptor beta chains derived from one specimen sequenced in a study of CD8+CD57+ T cells in acquired aplastic anemia. Patients picked for sequencing had shown CD8+CD57+ cell expansion detected by flow cytometry. The use of genomic DNA as template underpinned the TCR beta VDJ and CDR3 profiling. Via MiXCR, TCRdb re-called the reads, giving one row per CDR3 protein. Altogether some 180,000 distinct CDR3 sequences are present, roughly three fifths being singletons, with the ten largest covering roughly 42%. The sample comprised sorted CD4+, CD8+, or CD8+CD57+ T cells (not recorded which) from PBMCs. The receptors were gathered from a human donor with aplastic anemia.

The chain uses TRBV2 and TRBJ1-6, with TRBD1 identical over 7 bases. Trimming at V came to 6 bases and at J to 0 bases, leaving 5 bases not matched to a gene. The CDR3 is 16 residues long. Per the germline V gene, CDR1 is SNHLY and CDR2 is FYNNEI. DNA for the CDR3: TGTGCCAGCAGGGAACAGGGGAGCTCCTATAATTCACCCCTCCACTTT. This sequence encodes CASREQGSSYNSPLHF.

A few counts support this clonotype. This chain joins TRBV29-1 and TRBJ1-1; D is uncertain. Germline CDR1 and CDR2: SQVTM and ANQGSEA. With 7 bases removed from V and 4 bases from J, the gap between germline ends came to 16 bases. The CDR3 consists of 13 residues. The CDR3 loop reads CSAEVGFGTEAFF. The DNA for the CDR3 is TGCAGCGCCGAGGTTGGGTTTGGCACTGAAGCTTTCTTT.

This clonotype has a count of ten or more. This chain connects TRBV7-3 to TRBJ2-2; 12 nucleotides line up with TRBD2. CDR1 is SGHTA and CDR2 is FQGTGA in the germline V gene. This CDR3 is built from 17 residues. V lost 1 base, J lost 2 bases, and 2 bases stayed unmatched. The DNA for the CDR3 is TGTGCCAGCAGCTTAAGGACTAGCGGGGCCAACACCGGGGAGCTGTTTTTT. Protein sequence: CASSLRTSGANTGELFF.

The rearrangement joins TRBV19 to TRBJ2-1; no clear D. V lost 2 bases and J 3 bases, leaving 17 bases between the germline ends. Germline V gene lookup returns CDR1 LNHDA and CDR2 SQIVND (reference sequence). This CDR3 has 17 residues. For the CDR3, the DNA is TGTGCCAGTAGTATACCCCCCTTAACAGAAAACTACAATGAGCAGTTCTTC. Protein product: CASSIPPLTENYNEQFF.

This clonotype was observed a handful of times. Written as DNA, the CDR3 is TGTGCCAGCAGTTTGCTAGCGGGACGGTATGAGCAGTTCTTC. The encoded protein is CASSLLAGRYEQFF. This chain uses TRBV12-3 or TRBV12-4 with TRBJ2-1; 9 positions agree with TRBD2. The trim removed 3 bases at V and 8 bases at J, leaving 5 bases unmatched. The CDR3 extends over 14 amino acids.

V is TRBV19 and J is TRBJ2-7, with no clear D. Germline V CDR1 and CDR2: LNHDA, SQIVND (reference sequence). The CDR3 runs 13 residues. V gave up 6 bases and J gave up 0 bases, with 9 bases separating them. Here the CDR3 reads CASRARSSYEQYF. Written as DNA, the CDR3 is TGTGCCAGTAGAGCAAGGAGCTCCTACGAGCAGTACTTC. Full variable domain (missing parts from reference TRBV19 and TRBJ2-7): DGGITQSPKYLFRKEGQNVTLSCEQNLNHDAMYWYRQDPGQGLRLIYYSQIVNDFQKGDIAEGYSVSREKKESFPLTVTSAQKNPTAFYLCASRARSSYEQYFGPGTRLTVT.

This chain uses TRBV27 with TRBJ2-7, with 9 bases matching TRBD2. Germline assignment: CDR1 MNHEY and CDR2 SMNVEV (reference sequence). Trimming took 3 bases from V and 7 from J; bases not matched to a gene: 7. The CDR3 loop spans 14 amino acids. In nucleotides, the CDR3 is TGTGCCAGCAGTTTTAGCGGGGGACTGGGTGAGCAGTACTTC. Residues: CASSFSGGLGEQYF.

The V gene is TRBV19, the J gene TRBJ2-7; maybe TRBD1 (6 bases). The CDR3 totals 11 residues. Germline assignment: CDR1 LNHDA and CDR2 SQIVND (reference sequence). With 9 bases removed from V and 5 bases from J, the gap between germline ends came to 11 bases. The CDR3, as DNA: TGTGCCAGCAGAACAGGGAACGAGCAGTACTTC. Translated: CASRTGNEQYF.

The chain employs TRBV7-2 and TRBJ2-6, with D unresolved. The V end was cut by 1 base, the J end by 2 bases, with 12 bases between. This CDR3 region has 17 residues. CDR1 is SGHTA and CDR2 is FQGNSA in the germline V gene. CDR3 amino acids: CASSLGMRMPGANVLTF. The DNA of the CDR3 is TGTGCCAGCAGCTTAGGTATGCGGATGCCTGGGGCCAACGTCCTGACTTTC.

This clonotype was counted many times. V gene TRBV29-1 combines with J gene TRBJ1-1, with D unclear. Trimming stripped 5 bases from V and 1 base from J, with 5 bases between. The length of the CDR3 is 11 residues. Germline assignment: CDR1 SQVTM and CDR2 ANQGSEA. This CDR3 is CSVRKNTEAFF. The CDR3 nucleotides are TGCAGCGTTCGTAAGAACACTGAAGCTTTCTTT. Full variable domain (missing parts from reference TRBV29-1 and TRBJ1-1): SAVISQKPSRDICQRGTSLTIQCQVDSQVTMMFWYRQQPGQSLTLIATANQGSEATYESGFVIDKFPISRPNLTFSTLTVSNMSPEDSSIYLCSVRKNTEAFFGQGTRLTVV.

The table lists this clonotype with many counts. The chain uses TRBV6-5 and TRBJ1-1; D is unclear. The ends were cut back, 0 bases at V and 5 bases at J, with 19 bases in the middle. Germline values: CDR1 MNHEY, CDR2 SVGAGI. This CDR3 has 17 residues. CDR3 sequence (DNA): TGTGCCAGCAGTTACTCGAATAGAGTTTTGGATTGGACTGAAGCTTTCTTT. It is translated as CASSYSNRVLDWTEAFF.

This chain links TRBV14 with TRBJ1-3, with a tentative D call TRBD1 (5 bases). CDR1 is SGHDN and CDR2 is FVKESK in the germline V gene. This CDR3 spans 15 amino acids. Trimming removed 4 bases from V and 7 bases from J, with 17 bases in between. CDR3 DNA: TGTGCCAGCAGCCGAATAAGGGGACGGGGGAACACCATATATTTT. Translating it yields CASSRIRGRGNTIYF.

As to this clonotype: The junction departs from the called germline gene at one end, perhaps through a read error. The chain is built from TRBV20-1 and TRBJ1-6; 9 bases agree with TRBD1. Per the germline V gene, CDR1 is DFQATT and CDR2 is SNEGSKA (reference sequence). This CDR3 is built from 15 residues. The CDR3 sequence is CSARGTGDSNSPLRF. CDR3 DNA sequence: TGCAGTGCTAGAGGGACAGGGGACTCTAATTCACCCCTCCGCTTT.

This clonotype was seen a handful of times. The V gene is TRBV27, the J gene TRBJ1-5, with TRBD1 identical over 12 bases. With 2 bases clipped from V and 7 bases from J, the junction kept 3 bases outside the gene matches. CDR1 and CDR2 (germline): MNHEY, SMNVEV (reference sequence). CDR3 size: 15 residues. The DNA for the CDR3 is TGTGCCAGCAGTTTAGGGACAGGGGGCTGGCAGCCCCAGCATTTT. Translation gives CASSLGTGGWQPQHF.

With respect to this clonotype: At one end the junction does not follow the germline gene, possibly because of a read error. This chain uses TRBV20-1 with TRBJ1-2; D remains ambiguous. The CDR3 is 15 residues long. CDR1 is DFQATT and CDR2 is SNEGSKA in the germline V gene (reference sequence). The CDR3 protein is CSARDREAATYGYIF. CDR3 in DNA: TGCAGTGCTAGAGATCGGGAGGCGGCCACCTATGGCTACATCTTC.

This clonotype was counted at least ten times. CDR3 in DNA: TGTGCCAGCAGCCAAGCGGGTACCGGGCGGTTCTACGAGCAGTACTTC. Protein sequence: CASSQAGTGRFYEQYF. The chain has TRBV3-1 and TRBJ2-7, with D hard to call. CDR1 is LGHDT and CDR2 is YNNKEL in the germline V gene (reference sequence). The CDR3 extends over 16 amino acids. The V gene lost 1 base and the J gene lost 3 bases, with 16 bases spanning the gap.

In its sample, this clonotype was seen a few times. The J gene is TRBJ1-1, the V gene TRBV7-2; D is undetermined. V lost 3 bases, J lost 0 bases, and 11 bases lay in between. The germline V gene encodes CDR1 SGHTA and CDR2 FQGNSA. The CDR3 is 15 amino acids. As DNA, the CDR3 is TGTGCCAGCAGCTTTGGACCCTTAATGAACACTGAAGCTTTCTTT. It is translated as CASSFGPLMNTEAFF.

The J gene is TRBJ2-7, the V gene TRBV2; no definite D call. The germline V gene encodes CDR1 SNHLY and CDR2 FYNNEI. The CDR3 loop spans 14 amino acids. The V end was cut by 6 bases, the J end by 5 bases, with 17 bases between. This CDR3 reads CASSSGRQVHEQYF. The CDR3 DNA reads as TGTGCCAGCAGCTCAGGCAGGCAGGTCCACGAGCAGTACTTC.

This chain joins TRBV7-8 and TRBJ1-6; 9 bases agree with TRBD1. The germline V gene has CDR1 SGHVS and CDR2 FQNEAQ. Trimming removed 1 base from V and 9 bases from J; junction bases left unmatched: 1. The CDR3 consists of 14 residues. CDR3 in amino acids: CASSLGDRVSPLHF. CDR3 nucleotides: TGTGCCAGCAGCTTAGGGGACAGGGTTTCACCCCTCCACTTT.

This clonotype has just a few counts. The chain couples TRBV10-2 to TRBJ2-7, with 8 bases that match TRBD2. Per germline, CDR1 WSHSY and CDR2 SAAADI. V was clipped by 6 bases and J by 3 bases; unmatched bases: 7. The CDR3 extends over 14 amino acids. DNA for the CDR3: TGCGCCAGCAGAGTTAGCGGGGCTAGCTACGAGCAGTACTTC. It codes for CASRVSGASYEQYF.

The rearrangement uses TRBV11-2 and TRBJ1-2; D might be TRBD1 (6 bases). V shed 5 bases and J shed 8 bases, with 24 bases lying between them. The germline gives CDR1 SGHAT, CDR2 FQNNGV. The CDR3 is made up of 16 amino acids. CDR3 bases: TGTGCCAGCAGCCAAATCCAGGGGAAATTGGTACAGGGCTACACCTTC. It translates to CASSQIQGKLVQGYTF.

The rearrangement links TRBV4-2 to TRBJ1-3; no clear D gene. Germline CDR1 and CDR2: LGHNA and YNFKEQ. V lost 0 bases to trimming and J lost 3 bases, with 12 bases between them. This CDR3 contains 16 residues. CDR3 nucleotide sequence: TGTGCCAGCAGCCAAGAATCTAGCGCTTGTGGAAACACCATATATTTT. It codes for CASSQESSACGNTIYF.

The chain combines TRBV9 with TRBJ2-7; the D is unclear. V was cut by 0 bases and J by 3 bases, with 19 bases left in between. Germline V CDR1 and CDR2: SGDLS, YYNGEE. This CDR3 comprises 17 residues. The CDR3 here is CASSVGLGSLGLYEQYF. In DNA, the CDR3 is TGTGCCAGCAGCGTAGGGCTTGGCTCCTTAGGGCTCTACGAGCAGTACTTC.

On this clonotype itself: A read error is likely, as this CDR3 ends without the conserved phenylalanine or tryptophan. The chain has TRBV7-3 and TRBJ2-1; D is ambiguous. The length of the CDR3 is 13 residues. Germline V gene lookup returns CDR1 SGHTA and CDR2 FQGTGA. The CDR3 DNA reads as TGTGCAAGCAGCATCGCGAGTTACAATGAGCAGTTCTCC. Protein product: CASSIASYNEQFS.

As for this clonotype: The missing conserved phenylalanine or tryptophan at the end of this CDR3 makes a read error likely. The DNA is left out, because the CDR3 cannot be placed on it with certainty; the CDR3 is given as TCRdb lists it. This chain joins TRBV2 and TRBJ2-3; the table's D gene call, TRBD1, was not cross checked with the DNA. The CDR3 length is 11 residues, termini included. Germline CDR1 SNHLY, CDR2 FYNNEI. CDR3 sequence: CASLPRQGRIN.